These 4 T cell receptor beta chains share one sample of origin, sequenced in a study of regulatory T cells in long-lasting Graves disease. With iRepertoire HTBI primers and Arm-PCR of CDR3 regions, TCR beta libraries were built. TCRdb re-called the multiplex PCR reads with MiXCR, one entry per CDR3 protein. The repertoire includes approximately 350,000 distinct CDR3 sequences, around 15% of them detected once, and 20% sits in the top ten. Time point here: newly diagnosed GD, antithyroid drugs for less than 3 months. Generation of the TCR library employed RNA extracted from PBMCs. These same data were also listed under a study on T cells in Graves' hyperthyroidism and ophthalmopathy.

The sequencing used peripheral blood mononuclear cells (PBMCs), collected at new diagnosis, from a patient treated with antithyroid drugs. These receptors all come from a woman between 18 and 29 years old with Graves disease.

This clonotype has at least ten counts. The chain joins TRBV2 to TRBJ1-4; D not certain. The CDR3 length is 11 residues. CDR1 and CDR2 from the germline V gene are SNHLY and FYNNEI. Deletions cut 4 bases from V and 7 bases from J, with 4 bases between. This CDR3 reads CASSGGEKLFF. As DNA, the CDR3 is TGTGCCAGCAGTGGTGGTGAAAAACTGTTTTTT.

The sample holds many counts of this clonotype. The V gene is TRBV2, the J gene TRBJ2-7, with 7 bases matching TRBD1. From germline, CDR1 is SNHLY and CDR2 FYNNEI. J lost 4 bases, V lost 3 bases, and 9 bases had no gene match. The CDR3 covers 15 residues. CDR3 loop: CASSEAGGLGYEQYF. CDR3 nucleotide sequence: TGTGCCAGCAGTGAGGCAGGGGGTCTCGGATACGAGCAGTACTTC.

The V call is TRBV19, the J call TRBJ1-5; the D is unclear. CDR3 length: 16 residues. Germline V gives CDR1 LNHDA, CDR2 SQIVND (reference sequence). V lost 2 bases and J lost 5, with 16 bases in between. The CDR3 nucleotides are TGTGCCAGTAGTATATGGGCTTGGGCTGGCCATCAGCCCCAGCATTTT. Amino acid sequence: CASSIWAWAGHQPQHF.

This clonotype appeared many times. The genes are TRBV5-6 and TRBJ2-5; possible D gene TRBD2, 6 bases. The length of the CDR3 is 14 residues. CDR1 is SGHDT and CDR2 is YYEEEE in the germline V gene. The ends were cut back, 4 bases at V and 1 base at J, with 11 bases in the middle. CDR3 coding DNA: TGTGCCAGCAGCGGGGGACTCCTCCAAGAGACCCAGTACTTC. Residues: CASSGGLLQETQYF. Complete variable domain (other parts from reference TRBV5-6 and TRBJ2-5): DAGVTQSPTHLIKTRGQQVTLRCSPKSGHDTVSWYQQALGQGPQFIFQYYEEEERQRGNFPDRFSGHQFPNYSSELNVNALLLGDSALYLCASSGGLLQETQYFGPGTRLLVL.